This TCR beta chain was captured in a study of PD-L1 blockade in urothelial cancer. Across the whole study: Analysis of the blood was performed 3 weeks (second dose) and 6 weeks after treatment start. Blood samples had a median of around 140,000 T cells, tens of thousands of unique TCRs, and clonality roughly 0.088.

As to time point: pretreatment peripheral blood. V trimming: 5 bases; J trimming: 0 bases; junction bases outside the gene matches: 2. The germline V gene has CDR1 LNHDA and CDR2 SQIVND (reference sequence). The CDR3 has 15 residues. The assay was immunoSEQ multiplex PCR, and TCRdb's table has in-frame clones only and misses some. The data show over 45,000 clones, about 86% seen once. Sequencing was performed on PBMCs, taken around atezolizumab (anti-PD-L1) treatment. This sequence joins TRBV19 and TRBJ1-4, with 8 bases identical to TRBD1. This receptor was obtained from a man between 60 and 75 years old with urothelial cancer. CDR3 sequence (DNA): TGTGCCAGTAGTCCGGACAGGGCAACTAATGAAAAACTGTTTTTT. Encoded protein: CASSPDRATNEKLFF.